This T cell receptor beta chain emerged from a study of OX40 agonist ivuxolimab in advanced cancers. About the study: Those treated in dose escalation had hepatocellular carcinoma, melanoma, renal cell cancer or head and neck cancer.

Study-level points and caveats: The mean number of expanded clones was higher in CD8+ T cells than in CD4+. The authors also found low normalized T-cell clonal expansion in some nonresponders.

Turning to this clone: Its matching antigen is unknown.

CDR3 length: 11 amino acids. CDR1 and CDR2 from the germline V gene are DFQATT and SNEGSKA (reference sequence). Trimming stripped 0 bases from V and 8 bases from J, with 5 bases between. Profiled with immunoSEQ multiplex PCR; TCRdb holds only in-frame clones, not every one. The sample yields some 58,000 clones, around 88% seen once. People who had autoimmune disease history or systemic immunosuppression were excluded. The TCR was taken from an adult with an advanced solid tumor such as melanoma, head and neck, liver or kidney cancer. The source was CD4+ or CD8+ T cells sorted from blood, collected in a trial of the OX40 agonist ivuxolimab. The J gene is TRBJ2-1, the V gene TRBV20-1, with D unclear. The CDR3, as DNA: TGCAGTGCTAGAGATCGTTATGAGCAGTTCTTC. Amino acids: CSARDRYEQFF.